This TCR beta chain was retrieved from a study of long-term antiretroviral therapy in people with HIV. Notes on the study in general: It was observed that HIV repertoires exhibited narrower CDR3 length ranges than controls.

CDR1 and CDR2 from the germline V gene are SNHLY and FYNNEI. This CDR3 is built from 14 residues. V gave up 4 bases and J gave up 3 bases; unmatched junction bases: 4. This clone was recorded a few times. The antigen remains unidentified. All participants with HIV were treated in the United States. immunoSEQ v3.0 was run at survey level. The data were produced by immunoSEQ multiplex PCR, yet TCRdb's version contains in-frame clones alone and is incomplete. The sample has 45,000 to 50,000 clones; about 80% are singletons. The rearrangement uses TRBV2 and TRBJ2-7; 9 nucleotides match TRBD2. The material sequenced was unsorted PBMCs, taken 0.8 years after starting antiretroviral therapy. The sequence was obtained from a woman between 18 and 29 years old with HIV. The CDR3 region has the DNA TGTGCCAGCAGTGTTGCGGGAGGGGGCTACGAGCAGTACTTC. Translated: CASSVAGGGYEQYF. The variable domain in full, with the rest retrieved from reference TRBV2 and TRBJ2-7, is EPEVTQTPSHQVTQMGQEVILRCVPISNHLYFYWYRQILGQKVEFLVSFYNNEISEKSEIFDDQFSVERPDGSNFTLKIRSTKLEDSAMYFCASSVAGGGYEQYFGPGTRLTVT.